This T cell receptor (beta chain) was captured by sequencing in a study of regulatory T cells in long-lasting Graves disease. Study overall: Graves' disease counted as persistent after over 5 years of antithyroid drugs with positive TSH receptor antibodies.

Regarding this clonotype: Antigen specificity is unknown.

The CDR3 is made up of 13 amino acids. Germline V gene data show CDR1 as SGDLS and CDR2 as YYNGEE. V shed 3 bases and J shed 0 bases, with 6 bases lying between them. Study findings and constraints: Persistent patients shared under 3,000 public clonotypes among themselves. Newly diagnosed patients shared fewer, at roughly 900. TCR diversity was lower in persistent Graves' patients than in newly diagnosed ones.

As for time point: persistent/refractory GD, antithyroid drugs over 5 years with positive TRAb. Generation of the TCR library employed RNA extracted from PBMCs. iRepertoire HTBI primers and Arm-PCR of CDR3 regions built TCR beta libraries. MiXCR, run by TCRdb on the multiplex PCR reads, gives a single entry per CDR3 protein. The sample includes about 420,000 distinct CDR3 sequences, 23% of them seen just once. The chain recombines TRBV9 with TRBJ1-1, with D perhaps TRBD1 (5 bases). The source of this sequence is a female donor with Graves disease. The sample in question was peripheral blood mononuclear cells (PBMCs), obtained when the disease was refractory, from a patient treated with antithyroid drugs. CDR3 protein: CASSETVNTEAFF. The CDR3 DNA reads TGTGCCAGCAGCGAGACAGTGAACACTGAAGCTTTCTTT.